Reported below is one TCR beta chain. Its antigen is still unknown. The sample comes from a study of regulatory T cells in long-lasting Graves disease. Overall study: Antithyroid drug exposure in newly diagnosed Graves' patients had lasted under 3 months.

Time point specified: newly diagnosed GD, antithyroid drugs for less than 3 months. Construction of the TCR library relied on RNA isolated from PBMCs. The CDR3 contains 13 residues. Trimming took 4 bases from V and 7 from J; bases not matched to a gene: 4. Germline-derived CDR1 and CDR2 are LNHNV and YYDKDF (reference sequence). General study results and limits: With 2,500 to 3,500 shared public clonotypes, persistent patients exceeded new patients, who shared more than 750.

Investigators prepared the TCR beta libraries by applying iRepertoire HTBI primers and Arm-PCR of CDR3 regions. In the source study's methods: Gene usage covered approximately 65 TRBV and 14 to 15 TRBJ segments. TCRdb reanalysed the multiplex PCR reads using MiXCR and keeps one entry per CDR3 protein. The V and J calls, along with clone size, are taken from TCRdb and not from the paper's own processing. The table lists about 450,000 distinct CDR3 sequences, about 14% of them singletons. This same sample was also part of a study on T cells in Graves' hyperthyroidism and ophthalmopathy.

This TCR was recovered from a woman aged 45-65 years with Graves disease. The V gene is TRBV15, the J gene TRBJ2-1, with 7 bases matching TRBD2. The sample was peripheral blood mononuclear cells (PBMCs), taken at new diagnosis, from a patient treated with antithyroid drugs. The CDR3 loop is CATSMRGWNEQFF. For the CDR3, the DNA is TGTGCCACCAGCATGCGGGGGTGGAATGAGCAGTTCTTC.